This is a list of T cell receptor beta chains from one sample in a study of blood T cell repertoires in COVID-19. TCRdb keeps only in-frame clones here, not all; method: immunoSEQ multiplex PCR. The table lists hundreds of thousands of clones, around nine tenths of them singletons. Sequencing was carried out using peripheral blood. These receptors all come from a man aged 65-85 years with acute or convalescent COVID-19. Both conserved end residues are part of each CDR3.

v_call	cdr3_aa
TRBV19	CASSIPPYNEQFF
TRBV6-2/TRBV6-3	CASSPRRGFNEQFF
TRBV7-8	CASSLDSGTGETQYF
TRBV5-6	CASSSGQLSGELFF
TRBV4-2	CASSRGTQQNADTQYF
TRBV6-6	CASSYSDRGYGYTF
TRBV6-2/TRBV6-3	CASSYSTGGQTQYF
TRBV19	CASGQGISGNTIYF
TRBV28	CASSRQGPSYEQYF
TRBV4-3	CASSQGVWGGGTEAFF
TRBV29-1	CSGSRDREGQPQHF
TRBV19	CASSKGTVGFYGYTF
TRBV30	CAWSIGTGFDQPQHF
TRBV9	CASSVEGTGEDTQYF
TRBV5-1	CASSLNSASSYNEQFF
TRBV5-6	CASSLAGRVNTEAFF
TRBV3-1/TRBV3-2	CASSQEGGAPDTEAFF
TRBV9	CASSPGTGLFSYEQYF
TRBV28	CASSLSGTSGRSEQYF
TRBV27	CASSPRGWGGEQFF
TRBV19	CASWDSGRGNTEAFF
TRBV7-8	CASSLRRRGSNQPQHF
TRBV30	CAWSVTGGRTEAFF
TRBV6-5	CASRVGTGLYEQYF
TRBV4-3	CASSQDRRQGAWQPQHF
TRBV7-9	CASPGRPGGDQPQHF
TRBV5-4	CASSLEPQRSDTQYF
TRBV19	CASSIDGGSSYNEQFF
TRBV4-1	CASSQDWRVQPQHF
TRBV5-1	CASSLAGRGALIETQYF
TRBV10-3	CAIPLNRQGNTGELFF
TRBV18	CASSPGSGLNEKLFF
TRBV6-2/TRBV6-3	CASSYSEGDSYNSPLHF
TRBV7-2	CASSLTGTATYEQYF
TRBV7-2	CASSPLGELAGDSTDTQYF
TRBV5-6	CASSRGVTQETQYF
TRBV4-2	CASSQEPGSVTEAFF
TRBV5-5	CASRLRLTSGGAGDTQYF
TRBV7-2	CASSHLAGGRGTGELFF
TRBV2	CASSRYPDTQYF